The T cell receptor beta chain under discussion was sequenced for a study of brain T cells in children with intractable seizures. Study conclusions and caveats: Absence of clones before surgery may stem from lower sequencing depth. Patients' HCMV serostatus was unknown; virus specificity rests on CDR3 similarity alone.

The V end lost 3 bases, the J end lost 5 bases, and 7 bases lay between the germline ends. Looked up from germline, CDR1 is MGHRA and CDR2 is YSYEKL. This CDR3 has 12 residues. The sample's time point: blood from clinic visit 5 months post-surgery; TSC patient then seizure free. Patients received at least one anti-epileptic drug before surgery. Here immunoSEQ multiplex PCR was the method, and the copy in TCRdb shows in-frame clones only, minus some. The sample includes under 400,000 clones, over 90% seen only once; the top ten take approximately 5%. Comments on this clone: No antigen is known for it.

The V call is TRBV4-1, the J call TRBJ2-5, with D uncertain. The sequences come from peripheral blood, collected roughly 5 months after surgery. The TCR comes from a boy under two years old with tuberous sclerosis and intractable seizures. CDR3 sequence (DNA): TGCGCCAGCAGCCAGGGCTGGGAGACCCAGTACTTC. Translating gives CASSQGWETQYF.